What follows describes a single T cell receptor (beta chain). Its specificity is unknown. The naive CD8 population came from CD45RO-negative cells selected for CCR7, without terminally differentiated effector memory CD45RA+ cells. The data belong to a study of shared clonotypes between healthy human individuals. Study-wide background: Per-donor plates numbered three CD4 naive, three CD4 memory, two CD8 naive and one CD8 memory. Whole-study findings and limits: On the whole, naive subsets had larger estimated richness than memory subsets had. Incompleteness in sorted-subset sequencing, despite large depth, was shown by rarefaction.

Trimming at V came to 0 bases and at J to 2 bases, leaving 8 bases not matched to a gene. The length of the CDR3 is 16 residues. Germline loops: CDR1 SGHDT, CDR2 YYEEEE. The data were produced by immunoSEQ multiplex PCR, yet TCRdb's version contains in-frame clones alone and is incomplete. Of around 1.9 million clones listed, 93% are singletons. The specimen was naive CD8+ T cells from PBMCs. The TCR was taken from a man younger than 30 in good health. Some clones in this sample may be carry-over from other donors' samples. This chain links TRBV5-6 with TRBJ2-7; 7 bases match TRBD1. The CDR3: CASSLGVGGSAYEQYF. The CDR3, as DNA: TGTGCCAGCAGCTTGGGAGTAGGGGGCTCCGCCTACGAGCAGTACTTC.